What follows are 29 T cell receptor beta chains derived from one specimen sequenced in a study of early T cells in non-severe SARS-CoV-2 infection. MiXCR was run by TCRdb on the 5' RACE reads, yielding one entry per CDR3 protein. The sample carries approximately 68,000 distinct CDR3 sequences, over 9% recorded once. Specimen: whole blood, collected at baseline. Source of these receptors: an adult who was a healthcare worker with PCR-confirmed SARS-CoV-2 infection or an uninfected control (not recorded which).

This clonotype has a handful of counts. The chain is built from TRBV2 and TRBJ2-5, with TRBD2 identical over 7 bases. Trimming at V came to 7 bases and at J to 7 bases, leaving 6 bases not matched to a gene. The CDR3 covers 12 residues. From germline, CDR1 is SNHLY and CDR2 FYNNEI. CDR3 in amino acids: CASKRDGGTQYF. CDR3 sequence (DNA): TGTGCCAGCAAGCGGGACGGGGGGACCCAGTACTTC.

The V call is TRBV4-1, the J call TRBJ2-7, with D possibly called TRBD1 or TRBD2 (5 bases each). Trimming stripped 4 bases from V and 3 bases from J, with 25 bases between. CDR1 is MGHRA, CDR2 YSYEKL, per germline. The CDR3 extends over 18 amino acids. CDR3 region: CASSPLSFRDEGHYEQYF. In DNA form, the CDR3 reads TGCGCCAGCAGCCCTTTATCTTTCCGGGACGAGGGTCACTACGAGCAGTACTTC.

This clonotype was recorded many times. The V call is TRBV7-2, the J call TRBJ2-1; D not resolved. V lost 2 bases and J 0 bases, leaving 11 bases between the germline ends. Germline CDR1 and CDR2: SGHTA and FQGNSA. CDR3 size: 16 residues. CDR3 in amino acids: CASSLSIDTSYNEQFF. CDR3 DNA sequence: TGTGCCAGCAGCTTAAGTATAGACACCTCCTACAATGAGCAGTTCTTC.

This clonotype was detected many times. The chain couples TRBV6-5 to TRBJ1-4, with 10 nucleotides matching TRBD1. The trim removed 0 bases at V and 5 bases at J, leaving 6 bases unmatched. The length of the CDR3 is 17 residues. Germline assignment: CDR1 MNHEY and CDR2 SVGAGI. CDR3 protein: CASSYSLLDRGNEKLFF. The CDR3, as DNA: TGTGCCAGCAGTTACTCTTTGCTGGACAGGGGGAATGAAAAACTGTTTTTT.

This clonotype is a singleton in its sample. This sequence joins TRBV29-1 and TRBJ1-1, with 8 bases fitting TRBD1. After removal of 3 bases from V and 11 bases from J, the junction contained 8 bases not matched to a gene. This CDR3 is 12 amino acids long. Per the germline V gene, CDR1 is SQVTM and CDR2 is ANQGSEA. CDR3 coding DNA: TGCAGCGTTGATGAAAGGGGACAGGACGCTTTCTTT. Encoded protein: CSVDERGQDAFF. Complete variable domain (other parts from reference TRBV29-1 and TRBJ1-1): SAVISQKPSRDICQRGTSLTIQCQVDSQVTMMFWYRQQPGQSLTLIATANQGSEATYESGFVIDKFPISRPNLTFSTLTVSNMSPEDSSIYLCSVDERGQDAFFGQGTRLTVV.

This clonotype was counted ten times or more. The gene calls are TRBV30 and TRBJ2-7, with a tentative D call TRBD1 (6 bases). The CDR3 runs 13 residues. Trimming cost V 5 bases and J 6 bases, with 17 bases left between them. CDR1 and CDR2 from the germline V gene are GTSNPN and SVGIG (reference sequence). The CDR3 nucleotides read TGTGCCTGGGAGAGTTATACAGGGACCGAGCAGTACTTC. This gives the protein CAWESYTGTEQYF.

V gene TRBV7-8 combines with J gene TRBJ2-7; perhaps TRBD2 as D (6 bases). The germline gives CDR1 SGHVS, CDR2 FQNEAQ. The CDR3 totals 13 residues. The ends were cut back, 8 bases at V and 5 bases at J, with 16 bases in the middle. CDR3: CASRQLGGDEQYF. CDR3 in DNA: TGTGCCAGCCGACAGTTGGGGGGAGACGAGCAGTACTTC. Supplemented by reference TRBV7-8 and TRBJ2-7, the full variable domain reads GAGVSQSPRYKVAKRGQDVALRCDPISGHVSLFWYQQALGQGPEFLTYFQNEAQLDKSGLPSDRFFAERPEGSVSTLKIQRTQQEDSAVYLCASRQLGGDEQYFGPGTRLTVT.

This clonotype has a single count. The CDR3 loop reads CASSAVNSNSPLHF. The CDR3 DNA sequence: TGTGCCAGCAGCGCTGTAAATTCTAATTCACCCCTCCACTTT. V usage is TRBV5-6 and J usage is TRBJ1-6; D gene ambiguous. CDR1 is SGHDT, CDR2 YYEEEE, per germline. The CDR3 runs to 14 residues. V was clipped by 4 bases and J by 6 bases, with 11 bases between them.

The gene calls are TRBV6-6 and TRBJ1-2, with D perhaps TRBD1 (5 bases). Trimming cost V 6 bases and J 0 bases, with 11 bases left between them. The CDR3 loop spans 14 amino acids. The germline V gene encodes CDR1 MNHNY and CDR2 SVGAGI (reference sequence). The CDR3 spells CASSSPGANYGYTF. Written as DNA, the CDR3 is TGTGCCAGCAGCAGCCCGGGGGCTAACTATGGCTACACCTTC.

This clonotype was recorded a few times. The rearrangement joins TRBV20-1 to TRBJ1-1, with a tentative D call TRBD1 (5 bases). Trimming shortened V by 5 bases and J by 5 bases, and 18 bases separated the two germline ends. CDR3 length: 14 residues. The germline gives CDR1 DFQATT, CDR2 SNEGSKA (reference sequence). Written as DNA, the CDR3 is TGCAGTGCTCCCGGGTCCCAGGGCTCGACTGAAGCTTTCTTT. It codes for CSAPGSQGSTEAFF.

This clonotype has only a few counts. In DNA form, the CDR3 reads TGTGCCAGCAGCCAAGGCTTCTTCGTCCAGGGCCCGTTAGGCGGCTACACCTTC. This sequence encodes CASSQGFFVQGPLGGYTF. The J gene is TRBJ1-2, the V gene TRBV14; tentatively, D is TRBD1 (5 bases). Trimming left V 1 base short and J 8 bases short, with 26 bases between. This CDR3 is built from 18 residues. The germline gives CDR1 SGHDN, CDR2 FVKESK.

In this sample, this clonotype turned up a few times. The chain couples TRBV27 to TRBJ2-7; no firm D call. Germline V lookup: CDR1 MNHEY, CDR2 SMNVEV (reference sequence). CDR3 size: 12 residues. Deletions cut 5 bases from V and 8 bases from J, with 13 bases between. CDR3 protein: CASSPPGDKQYF. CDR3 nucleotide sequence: TGTGCCAGCAGTCCCCCCGGAGACAAGCAGTACTTC.

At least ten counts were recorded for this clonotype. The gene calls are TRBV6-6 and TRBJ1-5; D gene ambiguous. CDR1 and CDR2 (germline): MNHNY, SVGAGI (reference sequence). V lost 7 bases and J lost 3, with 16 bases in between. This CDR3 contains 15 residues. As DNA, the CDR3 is TGTGCCAGCACCCCCGACGGAGACTACAATCAGCCCCAGCATTTT. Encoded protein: CASTPDGDYNQPQHF.

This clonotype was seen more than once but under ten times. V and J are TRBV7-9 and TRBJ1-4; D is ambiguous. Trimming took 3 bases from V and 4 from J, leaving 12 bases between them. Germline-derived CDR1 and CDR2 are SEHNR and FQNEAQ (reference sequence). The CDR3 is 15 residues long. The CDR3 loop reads CASSFGQEDNEKLFF. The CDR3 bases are TGTGCCAGCAGCTTTGGGCAAGAAGATAATGAAAAACTGTTTTTT.

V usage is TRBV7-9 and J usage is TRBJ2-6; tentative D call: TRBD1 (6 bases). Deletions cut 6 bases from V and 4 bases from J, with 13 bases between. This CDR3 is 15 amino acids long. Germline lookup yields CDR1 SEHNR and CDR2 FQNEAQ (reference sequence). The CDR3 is CASRDTGSGANVLTF. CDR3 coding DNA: TGTGCCAGCAGGGACACAGGGAGCGGGGCCAACGTCCTGACTTTC.

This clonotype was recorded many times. The CDR3 loop is CSAYTGQLPSYEQYF. The CDR3, as DNA: TGCAGTGCTTATACCGGACAGCTTCCCTCCTACGAGCAGTACTTC. The chain recombines TRBV20-1 with TRBJ2-7, with D tentatively TRBD1 (6 bases). Trimming took off 5 bases at V and 0 bases at J, with 17 bases between the two ends. The CDR3 runs 15 residues. CDR1 is DFQATT and CDR2 is SNEGSKA in the germline V gene (reference sequence).

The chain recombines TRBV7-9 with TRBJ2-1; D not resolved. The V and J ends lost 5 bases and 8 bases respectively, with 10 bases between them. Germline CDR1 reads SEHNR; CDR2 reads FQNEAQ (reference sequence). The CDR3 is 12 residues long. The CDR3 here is CASSRVMDEQFF. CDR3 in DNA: TGTGCCAGCAGCCGGGTAATGGATGAGCAGTTCTTC.

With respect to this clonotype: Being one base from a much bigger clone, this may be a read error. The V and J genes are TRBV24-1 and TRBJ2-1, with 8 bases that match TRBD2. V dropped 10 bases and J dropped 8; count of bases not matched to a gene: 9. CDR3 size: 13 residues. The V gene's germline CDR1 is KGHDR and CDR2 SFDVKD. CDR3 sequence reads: CATSRGLEDEQFF. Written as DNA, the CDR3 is TGTGCCACATCCAGGGGACTAGAGGATGAGCAGTTCTTC.

This CDR3 is CASSYEGYEQYF. CDR3 DNA sequence: TGTGCCAGCAGTTACGAGGGTTACGAGCAGTACTTC. The chain recombines TRBV6-2 or TRBV6-3 with TRBJ2-7, with a tentative D call TRBD2 (5 bases). In germline, CDR1 is MNHEY, CDR2 SVGEGT. This CDR3 has 12 residues. The ends were cut back, 2 bases at V and 4 bases at J, with 6 bases in the middle.

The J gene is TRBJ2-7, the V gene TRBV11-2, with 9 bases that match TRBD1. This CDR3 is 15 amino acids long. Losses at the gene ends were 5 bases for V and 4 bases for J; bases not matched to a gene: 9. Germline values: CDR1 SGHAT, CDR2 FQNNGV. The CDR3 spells CASSGADRGWYEQYF. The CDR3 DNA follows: TGTGCCAGCAGCGGAGCAGACAGGGGGTGGTACGAGCAGTACTTC.

The CDR3 DNA is TGTGCCAGCATTCCGGGAGAGGGGACCGCTTTCTTT. Translating gives CASIPGEGTAFF. This rearrangement joins TRBV6-6 to TRBJ1-1; D is possibly TRBD1 (5 bases). Between the trimmed V and J ends, which lost 7 bases and 11 bases, there was a span of 17 bases. The CDR3 is 12 amino acids. Per the germline V gene, CDR1 is MNHNY and CDR2 is SVGAGI (reference sequence).

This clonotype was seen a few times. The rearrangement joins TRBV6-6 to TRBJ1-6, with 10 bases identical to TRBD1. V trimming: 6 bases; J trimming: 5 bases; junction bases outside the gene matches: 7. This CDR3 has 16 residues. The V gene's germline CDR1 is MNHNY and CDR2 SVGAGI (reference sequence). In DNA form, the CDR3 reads TGTGCCAGCAGACTCGACAGGGGGCAAGATAATTCACCCCTCCACTTT. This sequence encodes CASRLDRGQDNSPLHF.

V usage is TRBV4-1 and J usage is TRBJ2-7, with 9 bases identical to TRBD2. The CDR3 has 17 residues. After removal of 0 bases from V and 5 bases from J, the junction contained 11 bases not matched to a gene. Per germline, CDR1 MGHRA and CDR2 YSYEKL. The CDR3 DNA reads TGCGCCAGCAGCCAAGACCGGGGGCTAGCGGGGAGGAACGAGCAGTACTTC. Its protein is CASSQDRGLAGRNEQYF.

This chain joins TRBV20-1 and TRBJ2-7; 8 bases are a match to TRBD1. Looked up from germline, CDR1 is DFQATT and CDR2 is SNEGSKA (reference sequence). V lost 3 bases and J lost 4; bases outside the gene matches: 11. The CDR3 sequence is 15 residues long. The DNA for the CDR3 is TGCAGTGCTAGTGGTCCGGGACAGGAGCCTTACGAGCAGTACTTC. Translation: CSASGPGQEPYEQYF.

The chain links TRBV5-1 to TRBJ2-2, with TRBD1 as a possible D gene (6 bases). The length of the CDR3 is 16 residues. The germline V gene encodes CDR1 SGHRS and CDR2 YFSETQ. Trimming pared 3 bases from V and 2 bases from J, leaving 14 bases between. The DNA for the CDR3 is TGCGCCAGCAGCTGGGGCGGACAGACAAACACCGGGGAGCTGTTTTTT. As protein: CASSWGGQTNTGELFF.

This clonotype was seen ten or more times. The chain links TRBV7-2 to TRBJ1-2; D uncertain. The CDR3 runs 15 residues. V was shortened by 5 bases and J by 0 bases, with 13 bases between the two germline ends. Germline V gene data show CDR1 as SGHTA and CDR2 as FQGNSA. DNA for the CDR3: TGTGCCAGCAGCGGAGAGACCGGACCTAACTATGGCTACACCTTC. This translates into CASSGETGPNYGYTF.

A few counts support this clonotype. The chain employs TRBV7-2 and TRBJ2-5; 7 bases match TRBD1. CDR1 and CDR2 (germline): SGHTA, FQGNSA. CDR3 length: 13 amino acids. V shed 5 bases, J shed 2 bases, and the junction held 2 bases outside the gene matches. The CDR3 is CASSRGQQETQYF. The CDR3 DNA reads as TGTGCCAGCAGCAGGGGACAGCAAGAGACCCAGTACTTC.

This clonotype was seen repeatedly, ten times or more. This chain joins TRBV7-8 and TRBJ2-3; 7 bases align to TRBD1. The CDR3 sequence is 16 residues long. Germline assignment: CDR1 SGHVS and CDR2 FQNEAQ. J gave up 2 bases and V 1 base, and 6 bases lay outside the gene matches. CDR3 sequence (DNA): TGTGCCAGCAGCTTAGTTACTGGACAGGACACAGATACGCAGTATTTT. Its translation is CASSLVTGQDTDTQYF.

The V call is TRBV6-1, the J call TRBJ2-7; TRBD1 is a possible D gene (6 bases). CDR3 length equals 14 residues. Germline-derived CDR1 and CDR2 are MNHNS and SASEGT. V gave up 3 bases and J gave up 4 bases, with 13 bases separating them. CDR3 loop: CASSDHRVSYEQYF. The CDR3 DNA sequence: TGTGCCAGCAGTGACCACAGGGTTTCGTACGAGCAGTACTTC.